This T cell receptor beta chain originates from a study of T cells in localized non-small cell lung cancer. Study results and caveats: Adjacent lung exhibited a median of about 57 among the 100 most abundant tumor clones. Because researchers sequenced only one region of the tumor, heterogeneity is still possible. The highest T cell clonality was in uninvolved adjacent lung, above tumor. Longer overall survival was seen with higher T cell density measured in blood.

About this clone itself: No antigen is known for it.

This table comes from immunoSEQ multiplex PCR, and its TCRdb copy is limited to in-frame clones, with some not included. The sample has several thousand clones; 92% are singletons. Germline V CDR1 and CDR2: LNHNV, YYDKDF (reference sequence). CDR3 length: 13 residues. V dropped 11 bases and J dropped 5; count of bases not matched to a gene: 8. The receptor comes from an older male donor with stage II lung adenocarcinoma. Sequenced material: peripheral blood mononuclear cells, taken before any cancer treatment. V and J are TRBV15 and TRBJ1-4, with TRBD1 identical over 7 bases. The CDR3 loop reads CASTRGNNEKLFF. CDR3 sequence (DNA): TGTGCCTCGACCAGGGGGAACAATGAAAAACTGTTTTTT.